Listed here are 10 T cell receptor beta chains from one sample, sequenced in a study of control samples from healthy donors and cancer patients. Assay: immunoSEQ multiplex PCR; the TCRdb copy retains only in-frame clones and omits some. The repertoire includes about 22,000 clones, around 83% of them detected once, and roughly a quarter sits in the top ten. Input material: PBMCs. The receptor source for this set is a man between 60 and 75 years old with head and neck cancer.

The chain employs TRBV4-3 and TRBJ2-3; D ambiguous. Germline loops: CDR1 LGHNA, CDR2 YSLEER. This CDR3 has 17 amino acids. V lost 2 bases and J lost 0, with 15 bases in between. The CDR3 bases are TGCGCCAGCAGCCAATGGTCCAGACCTTCTAGCACAGATACGCAGTATTTT. Translated, it gives CASSQWSRPSSTDTQYF.

The chain uses TRBV12-5 and TRBJ2-2, with D perhaps given as TRBD1 or TRBD2 (5 bases each). The CDR3 loop spans 14 amino acids. Between the trimmed V and J ends, which lost 8 bases and 0 bases, there was a span of 10 bases. Germline-derived CDR1 and CDR2 are LGHNT and FRNRAP. CDR3 DNA: TGTGCTAGTAGAGGGACGGCGAACACCGGGGAGCTGTTTTTT. It encodes CASRGTANTGELFF.

The chain carries TRBV18 and TRBJ2-7; D is unresolved. V dropped 1 base and J dropped 4 bases, with 11 bases sitting between them. The CDR3 spans 14 residues. CDR1 and CDR2 (germline): KGHSH, LQKENI. The CDR3 bases are TGTGCCAGCTCACCACGGTCTAGTCCGTACGAGCAGTACTTC. Translation: CASSPRSSPYEQYF. The whole variable domain, remainder taken from reference TRBV18 and TRBJ2-7, is NAGVMQNPRHLVRRRGQEARLRCSPMKGHSHVYWYRQLPEEGLKFMVYLQKENIIDESGMPKERFSAEFPKEGPSILRIQQVVRGDSAAYFCASSPRSSPYEQYFGPGTRLTVT.

CDR3 sequence: CASSKQGETEAFF. DNA of the CDR3: TGTGCCAGCAGTAAACAGGGGGAAACTGAAGCTTTCTTT. This chain connects TRBV2 to TRBJ1-1, with 8 bases identical to TRBD1. Germline V gives CDR1 SNHLY, CDR2 FYNNEI. J lost 5 bases, V lost 5 bases, and 4 bases had no gene match. The length of the CDR3 is 13 residues. The entire variable domain, with the rest obtained from reference TRBV2 and TRBJ1-1, is as follows: EPEVTQTPSHQVTQMGQEVILRCVPISNHLYFYWYRQILGQKVEFLVSFYNNEISEKSEIFDDQFSVERPDGSNFTLKIRSTKLEDSAMYFCASSKQGETEAFFGQGTRLTVV.

This chain connects TRBV20-1 to TRBJ1-2, with D unclear. This CDR3 contains 11 residues. CDR1 is DFQATT, CDR2 SNEGSKA, per germline (reference sequence). Between the trimmed V and J ends, which lost 5 bases and 7 bases, there was a span of 11 bases. The CDR3 bases are TGCAGTGCTGCCACGGACGGTGGCTACACCTTC. The encoded protein is CSAATDGGYTF.

The chain carries TRBV5-1 and TRBJ2-7, with D tentatively TRBD2 (6 bases). The CDR3 spans 13 residues. The germline CDR1 and CDR2 sequences are SGHRS and YFSETQ. Trimming removed 2 bases at V and 5 bases at J, with 11 bases between. The CDR3 is CASSFGGAHEQYF. The CDR3 region has the DNA TGCGCCAGCAGCTTTGGAGGGGCCCACGAGCAGTACTTC.

CDR3 loop: CASNFQGTGVGDTQYF. DNA for the CDR3: TGTGCCAGCAATTTCCAGGGGACAGGGGTTGGAGATACGCAGTATTTT. The chain links TRBV28 to TRBJ2-3, with 10 bases matching TRBD1. The CDR3 is 16 residues long. After removal of 7 bases from V and 5 bases from J, the junction contained 12 bases not matched to a gene. Per germline, CDR1 MDHEN and CDR2 SYDVKM.

The CDR3 loop is CASGLNTDTQYF. CDR3 nucleotide sequence: TGTGCTAGTGGTTTGAACACAGATACGCAGTATTTT. The chain is built from TRBV12-5 and TRBJ2-3; the D is unclear. The CDR3 length is 12 residues. Trimming took off 2 bases at V and 2 bases at J, with 2 bases between the two ends. CDR1 is LGHNT, CDR2 FRNRAP, per germline.

This clone was found once. CDR3 sequence (DNA): TGTGCCATCAGTGGGAAGCGGGAGTTGGGCCACAATGAGCAGTTCTTC. It is translated as CAISGKRELGHNEQFF. The chain recombines TRBV10-3 with TRBJ2-1, with 8 bases identical to TRBD2. This CDR3 spans 16 amino acids. V shed 4 bases, J shed 5 bases, and the junction held 10 bases outside the gene matches. The germline gives CDR1 ENHRY, CDR2 SYGVKD.

The chain has TRBV7-8 and TRBJ1-2; D ambiguous. The germline V gene has CDR1 SGHVS and CDR2 FQNEAQ. This CDR3 has 15 amino acids. Trimming shortened V by 1 base and J by 5 bases, and 14 bases separated the two germline ends. The CDR3 DNA follows: TGTGCCAGCAGCTTAGGGAGGAGGCGGGGATATGGCTACACCTTC. It codes for CASSLGRRRGYGYTF.